These 22 T cell receptor beta chains came from one sample sequenced in a study of early T cells in non-severe SARS-CoV-2 infection. TCRdb reprocessed the 5' RACE reads via MiXCR and lists one record per CDR3 protein. Among around 59,000 distinct CDR3 sequences, around 8.9% were seen once, and the ten largest hold under 20%. The specimen was whole blood. These receptors were obtained from an adult who was a healthcare worker with PCR-confirmed SARS-CoV-2 infection or an uninfected control (not recorded which).

Many counts were recorded for this clonotype. The gene calls are TRBV27 and TRBJ1-4; maybe TRBD1 (5 bases). This CDR3 comprises 15 residues. The V end was cut by 0 bases, the J end by 3 bases, with 8 bases between. Germline V gene sequence: CDR1 MNHEY, CDR2 SMNVEV (reference sequence). The CDR3 DNA follows: TGTGCCAGCAGTTTATCCAGGGCCGCTAATGAAAAACTGTTTTTT. This gives the protein CASSLSRAANEKLFF.

This clonotype was counted ten times or more. This chain uses TRBV7-9 with TRBJ2-3, with TRBD2 identical over 7 bases. Germline loops: CDR1 SEHNR, CDR2 FQNEAQ (reference sequence). Trimming at V came to 1 base and at J to 4 bases, leaving 23 bases not matched to a gene. The CDR3 consists of 21 residues. The CDR3 reads CASSLERKFRGDSQKADTQYF. The CDR3 coding sequence is TGTGCCAGCAGCTTAGAAAGAAAATTTCGGGGGGACTCCCAGAAGGCAGATACGCAGTATTTT.

The chain joins TRBV5-6 to TRBJ2-1; D is uncertain. The CDR3 runs 13 residues. The germline CDR1 and CDR2 sequences are SGHDT and YYEEEE. CDR3 DNA sequence: TGTACGAGCAGTGGACGGATATACAATGAGCAGTTCTTC. Its translation is CTSSGRIYNEQFF.

The gene calls are TRBV7-2 and TRBJ2-2, with TRBD1 matching over 8 bases. Germline V CDR1 and CDR2: SGHTA, FQGNSA. The junction had 8 bases not matched to a gene; V was cut back by 5 bases and J by 6 bases. This CDR3 has 15 amino acids. CDR3 coding DNA: TGTGCCAGCAGCCTCTGGACAGGGCCTGCCGGGGAGCTGTTTTTT. It codes for CASSLWTGPAGELFF.

This clonotype turned up a few times. This chain links TRBV10-3 with TRBJ1-5; maybe TRBD1 (6 bases). The germline V gene has CDR1 ENHRY and CDR2 SYGVKD. The CDR3 is 14 amino acids. Between the trimmed V and J ends, which lost 6 bases and 3 bases, there was a span of 12 bases. Written as DNA, the CDR3 is TGTGCCATCAGAAGGGAGGGGGACAATCAGCCCCAGCATTTT. This sequence encodes CAIRREGDNQPQHF.

This clonotype was found many times. The chain combines TRBV9 with TRBJ2-1; no definite D call. The V end was cut by 3 bases, the J end by 6 bases, with 4 bases between. Germline V lookup: CDR1 SGDLS, CDR2 YYNGEE. This CDR3 contains 11 residues. The DNA of the CDR3 is TGTGCCAGCAGCGCGGCCAATGAGCAGTTCTTC. Protein sequence: CASSAANEQFF.

This clonotype was recorded many times. The chain links TRBV29-1 to TRBJ2-7, with D hard to call. CDR3 length: 12 amino acids. Trimming shortened V by 6 bases and J by 1 base, and 10 bases separated the two germline ends. Germline V gene data show CDR1 as SQVTM and CDR2 as ANQGSEA. CDR3 residues: CSVSLSSYEQYF. For the CDR3, the DNA is TGCAGCGTCTCTCTCTCATCCTACGAGCAGTACTTC.

V and J are TRBV15 and TRBJ2-7; the D gene is possibly TRBD1 (6 bases). V lost 1 base and J lost 2, with 6 bases in between. This CDR3 has 13 residues. Germline loops: CDR1 LNHNV, CDR2 YYDKDF (reference sequence). CDR3 loop: CATSRGDTYEQYF. The CDR3 DNA sequence: TGTGCCACCAGCAGAGGGGACACCTACGAGCAGTACTTC. Based on the CDR3 plus reference TRBV15 and TRBJ2-7, the full variable domain is DAMVIQNPRYQVTQFGKPVTLSCSQTLNHNVMYWYQQKSSQAPKLLFHYYDKDFNNEADTPDNFQSRRPNTSFCFLDIRSPGLGDTAMYLCATSRGDTYEQYFGPGTRLTVT.

This clonotype was counted many times. This chain joins TRBV4-2 and TRBJ2-7; 8 positions match TRBD2. Germline CDR1 LGHNA, CDR2 YNFKEQ. This CDR3 contains 15 residues. The J segment lost 0 bases and the V segment lost 5 bases, leaving 6 bases of the junction unmatched. Here the CDR3 reads CASSFQTSASYEQYF. CDR3 DNA: TGTGCCAGCAGCTTCCAGACTAGCGCCTCCTACGAGCAGTACTTC.

This clonotype was detected many times. V is TRBV20-1 and J is TRBJ2-5, with D possibly being TRBD2 (6 bases). The CDR3 has 11 residues. V dropped 4 bases and J dropped 4 bases, with 7 bases sitting between them. Germline CDR1 and CDR2: DFQATT and SNEGSKA (reference sequence). CDR3 loop: CSAIGGETQYF. The CDR3 nucleotides are TGCAGTGCTATCGGGGGAGAGACCCAGTACTTC.

The chain couples TRBV28 to TRBJ1-6; D perhaps matches TRBD1 (5 bases). Germline CDR1 is MDHEN and CDR2 is SYDVKM. The V end was cut by 6 bases, the J end by 8 bases, with 20 bases between. The CDR3 consists of 16 residues. The CDR3 is CASRRPIGGMDSPLHF. The CDR3 nucleotides read TGTGCCAGCAGGAGACCGATTGGGGGGATGGATTCACCCCTCCACTTT.

This clonotype was seen only a few times. The rearrangement joins TRBV6-2 or TRBV6-3 to TRBJ2-1; 10 bases map to TRBD1. Germline V lookup: CDR1 MNHEY, CDR2 SVGEGT. J lost 8 bases, V lost 0 bases, and 7 bases had no gene match. The CDR3 has 16 amino acids. The CDR3 sequence is CASSYSTGTGDDEQFF. CDR3 bases: TGTGCCAGCAGTTACTCCACCGGGACAGGGGACGATGAGCAGTTCTTC.

This clonotype was detected many times. The chain joins TRBV28 to TRBJ2-7, with TRBD2 matching over 8 bases. V shed 3 bases and J 4 bases; nucleotides not matched to a gene: 8. From germline, CDR1 is MDHEN and CDR2 SYDVKM. CDR3 size: 15 residues. Here the CDR3 reads CASSLPGTSSYEQYF. For the CDR3, the DNA is TGTGCCAGCAGTTTGCCCGGGACTAGTTCGTACGAGCAGTACTTC.

This clonotype has a handful of counts. The chain recombines TRBV29-1 with TRBJ1-2; D not certain. Trimming took 8 bases from V and 7 from J, leaving 14 bases between them. The germline gives CDR1 SQVTM, CDR2 ANQGSEA. The CDR3 consists of 11 residues. For the CDR3, the DNA is TGCAGCACTGGGGAGGGTTTTGGCTACACCTTC. Translated: CSTGEGFGYTF.

The chain uses TRBV29-1 and TRBJ2-3; 7 bases line up with TRBD2. Germline loops: CDR1 SQVTM, CDR2 ANQGSEA. The CDR3 runs 15 residues. With V trimmed by 4 bases and J by 3 bases, 10 bases remained unmatched. The CDR3, as DNA: TGCAGCGTTGGGAGAAGAGAGGGAGGGACAGATACGCAGTATTTT. Translated, it gives CSVGRREGGTDTQYF.

This clonotype was counted at least ten times. The rearrangement joins TRBV20-1 to TRBJ2-5; perhaps TRBD1 as D (6 bases). V shed 6 bases and J shed 1 base, with 12 bases lying between them. The germline V gene encodes CDR1 DFQATT and CDR2 SNEGSKA (reference sequence). The CDR3 has 13 amino acids. This CDR3 reads CSATGTFQETQYF. In nucleotides, the CDR3 is TGCAGTGCCACCGGGACATTCCAAGAGACCCAGTACTTC.

A few counts support this clonotype. The rearrangement uses TRBV28 and TRBJ2-5, with D perhaps TRBD1 or TRBD2 (5 bases each). Germline CDR1 reads MDHEN; CDR2 reads SYDVKM. The V and J ends lost 7 bases and 5 bases respectively, with 14 bases between them. The CDR3 has 13 residues. This CDR3 is CASTRDPGETQYF. The CDR3 DNA reads as TGTGCCAGCACCCGGGACCCGGGGGAGACCCAGTACTTC.

CDR3 nucleotide sequence: TGCAGTGCCAGCTTGGGACTAGCGGCTAGCACAGATACGCAGTATTTT. Translation gives CSASLGLAASTDTQYF. The chain joins TRBV20-1 to TRBJ2-3; 11 bases line up with TRBD2. V lost 6 bases to trimming and J lost 0 bases; unmatched junction nucleotides: 8. CDR1 and CDR2 from the germline V gene are DFQATT and SNEGSKA (reference sequence). The CDR3 runs 16 residues.

Many counts were recorded for this clonotype. The genes are TRBV19 and TRBJ2-2, with 9 bases aligning to TRBD1. The junction had 11 bases not matched to a gene; V was cut back by 3 bases and J by 6 bases. The CDR3 has 17 amino acids. The germline gives CDR1 LNHDA, CDR2 SQIVND (reference sequence). The CDR3 reads CASSIFTRTGVPGELFF. The CDR3 nucleotides are TGTGCCAGTAGTATTTTTACCCGGACAGGGGTCCCCGGGGAGCTGTTTTTT.

In this sample, this clonotype turned up many times. The J gene is TRBJ1-3, the V gene TRBV7-3; no clear D. CDR1 and CDR2 from the germline V gene are SGHTA and FQGTGA. The CDR3 totals 12 residues. With 2 bases removed from V and 3 bases from J, the gap between germline ends came to 2 bases. DNA of the CDR3: TGTGCCAGCAGCTTAGATGGAAACACCATATATTTT. Translation: CASSLDGNTIYF.

This clonotype came up a few times. V is TRBV28 and J is TRBJ1-1; D may be TRBD1 (6 bases). The ends were cut back, 6 bases at V and 1 base at J, with 9 bases in the middle. The CDR3 is 13 amino acids. Germline V gives CDR1 MDHEN, CDR2 SYDVKM. The DNA for the CDR3 is TGTGCCAGCAGCCCGGGACAGAACACTGAAGCTTTCTTT. Amino acid sequence: CASSPGQNTEAFF.

V usage is TRBV12-3 or TRBV12-4 and J usage is TRBJ2-3; D ambiguous. The CDR3 has 13 residues. Trimming took 3 bases from V and 4 from J, leaving 8 bases between them. The CDR3 DNA sequence: TGTGCCAGCAGTTTCGTCCGTGCAGATACGCAGTATTTT. Residues: CASSFVRADTQYF.